This TCR beta chain was recorded in a study of shared clonotypes between healthy human individuals. CDR3 length: 12 residues. Germline CDR1 reads GTSNPN; CDR2 reads SVGIG (reference sequence). V was cut by 5 bases and J by 12 bases, with 17 bases left in between. The repertoire was sequenced with immunoSEQ multiplex PCR; TCRdb's copy has only in-frame clones and lacks some. The repertoire holds about 380,000 clones, with 90% to 97% as singletons. Source material: memory CD8+ T cells sorted from blood. The subset here: CD45RO+ cells pooled with CCR7-negative TemRA cells. The clonotype comes from a man aged 25-45 years in good health. The chain couples TRBV30 to TRBJ2-1; D possibly corresponds to TRBD2 (5 bases). The CDR3 coding sequence is TGTGCCTGGGGCCTAGCATCGAATCGGCAGTTCTTC. Protein product: CAWGLASNRQFF.